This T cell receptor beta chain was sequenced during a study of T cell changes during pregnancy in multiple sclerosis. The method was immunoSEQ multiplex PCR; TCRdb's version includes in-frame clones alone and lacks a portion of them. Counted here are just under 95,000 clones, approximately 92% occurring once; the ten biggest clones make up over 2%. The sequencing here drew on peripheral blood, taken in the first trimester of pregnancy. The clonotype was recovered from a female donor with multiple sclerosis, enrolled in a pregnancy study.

CDR3 sequence reads: CASSLYRDTEAFF. CDR3 coding DNA: TGTGCCAGTAGTCTATACAGGGACACTGAAGCTTTCTTT. This sequence joins TRBV19 and TRBJ1-1; TRBD1 is a possible D gene (6 bases). V was cut by 5 bases and J by 3 bases, with 10 bases left in between. This CDR3 region has 13 residues. CDR1 is LNHDA and CDR2 is SQIVND in the germline V gene (reference sequence).